This record looks at one T cell receptor beta chain sequence and its context. Other DNA sequences within the sample encode an identical CDR3. This sample was included in a study of shared T cell receptors in the human thymus. This CDR3 is 11 amino acids long. The V gene lost 5 bases and the J gene lost 1 base, with 2 bases spanning the gap. The germline V gene encodes CDR1 MDHEN and CDR2 SYDVKM. Measured with immunoSEQ multiplex PCR; TCRdb has only the in-frame clones, and not every one. Of approximately 400,000 clones listed, just under 95% were seen once; the top ten hold about 0.02%. The chain uses TRBV28 and TRBJ2-5; D unclear. This sequence originates from a human donor. The sequencing input was thymocytes. In DNA form, the CDR3 reads TGTGCCAGCAGTCCCCAAGAGACCCAGTACTTC. It specifies CASSPQETQYF.